This entry concerns a single T cell receptor beta chain. This entry belongs to a study of cytomegalovirus exposure and HLA in healthy donors. PCR employed 60 Vbeta and 13 Jbeta primers. Using immunoSEQ multiplex PCR, the repertoire was profiled, and TCRdb retains in-frame clones only, with some absent. This sample has about 100,000 clones, with around 80% found just once. This CDR3 is built from 14 residues. Germline values: CDR1 LNHDA, CDR2 SQIVND (reference sequence). V was trimmed by 9 bases and J by 4 bases, leaving 18 bases between them. This sequence was found in a woman aged 40 to 49 in good health and CMV-seronegative. The chain joins TRBV19 to TRBJ1-1, with D possibly being TRBD1 (5 bases). The sequenced sample was PBMCs. CDR3 bases: TGTGCCAGCACCTGGGGCGGATTGGTCACTGAAGCTTTCTTT. This codes for CASTWGGLVTEAFF.